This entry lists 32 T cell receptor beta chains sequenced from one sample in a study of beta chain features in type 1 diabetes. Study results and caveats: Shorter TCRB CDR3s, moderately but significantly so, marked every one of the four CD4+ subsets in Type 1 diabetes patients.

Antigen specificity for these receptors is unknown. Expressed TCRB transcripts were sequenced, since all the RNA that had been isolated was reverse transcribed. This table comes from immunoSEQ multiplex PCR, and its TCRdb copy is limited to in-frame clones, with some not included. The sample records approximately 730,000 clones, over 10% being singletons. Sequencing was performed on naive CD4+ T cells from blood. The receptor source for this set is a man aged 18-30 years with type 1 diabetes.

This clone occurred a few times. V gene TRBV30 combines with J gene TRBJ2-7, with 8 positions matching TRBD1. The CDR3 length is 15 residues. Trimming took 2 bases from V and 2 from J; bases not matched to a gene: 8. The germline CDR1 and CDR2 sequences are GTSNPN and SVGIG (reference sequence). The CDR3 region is CAWSRFSDRAYEQYF. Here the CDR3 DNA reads TGTGCCTGGAGTCGATTTTCGGACAGGGCCTACGAGCAGTACTTC. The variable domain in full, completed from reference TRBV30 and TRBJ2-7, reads SQTIHQWPATLVQPVGSPLSLECTVEGTSNPNLYWYRQAAGRGLQLLFYSVGIGQISSEVPQNLSASRPQDRQFILSSKKLLLSDSGFYLCAWSRFSDRAYEQYFGPGTRLTVT.

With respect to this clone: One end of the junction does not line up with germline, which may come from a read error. DNA of the CDR3: TGTGCTAGCAGCGATCCCCGGGACGGAAACTATGGCTACACCTTC. As protein: CASSDPRDGNYGYTF. This chain joins TRBV7-7 and TRBJ1-2, with a possible D match to TRBD1 (5 bases). Germline loops: CDR1 SSHAT, CDR2 FNYEAQ (reference sequence). The CDR3 is 15 residues long.

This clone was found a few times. CDR3 in DNA: TGCAGTGCTGGGAGAGGAAACGAGCAGTACTTC. Protein sequence: CSAGRGNEQYF. The rearrangement uses TRBV20-1 and TRBJ2-7, with D possibly being TRBD2 (5 bases). This CDR3 has 11 amino acids. Trimming removed 5 bases from V and 5 bases from J, with 10 bases in between. CDR1 is DFQATT, CDR2 SNEGSKA, per germline (reference sequence).

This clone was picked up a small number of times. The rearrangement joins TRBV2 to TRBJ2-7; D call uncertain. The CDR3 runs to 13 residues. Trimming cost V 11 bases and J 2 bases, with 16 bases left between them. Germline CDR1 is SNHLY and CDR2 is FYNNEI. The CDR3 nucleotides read TGTGCCTGCCTCCGAGACATAGCCTACGAGCAGTACTTC. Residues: CACLRDIAYEQYF. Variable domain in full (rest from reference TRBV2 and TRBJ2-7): EPEVTQTPSHQVTQMGQEVILRCVPISNHLYFYWYRQILGQKVEFLVSFYNNEISEKSEIFDDQFSVERPDGSNFTLKIRSTKLEDSAMYFCACLRDIAYEQYFGPGTRLTVT.

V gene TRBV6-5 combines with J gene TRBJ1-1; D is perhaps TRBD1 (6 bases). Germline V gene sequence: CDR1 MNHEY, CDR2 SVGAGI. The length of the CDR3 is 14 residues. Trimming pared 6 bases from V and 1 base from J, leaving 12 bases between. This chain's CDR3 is CASRSAGANTEAFF. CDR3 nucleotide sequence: TGTGCCAGCAGGTCCGCGGGGGCGAACACTGAAGCTTTCTTT.

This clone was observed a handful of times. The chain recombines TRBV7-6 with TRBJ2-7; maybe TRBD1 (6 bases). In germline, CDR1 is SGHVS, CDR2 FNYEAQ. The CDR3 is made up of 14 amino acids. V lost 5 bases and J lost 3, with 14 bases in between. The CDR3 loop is CASSQNGQIYEQYF. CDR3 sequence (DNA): TGTGCCAGCAGCCAGAATGGACAGATCTACGAGCAGTACTTC. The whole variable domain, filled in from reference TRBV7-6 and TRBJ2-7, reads GAGVSQSPRYKVTKRGQDVALRCDPISGHVSLYWYRQALGQGPEFLTYFNYEAQQDKSGLPNDRFSAERPEGSISTLTIQRTEQRDSAMYRCASSQNGQIYEQYFGPGTRLTVT.

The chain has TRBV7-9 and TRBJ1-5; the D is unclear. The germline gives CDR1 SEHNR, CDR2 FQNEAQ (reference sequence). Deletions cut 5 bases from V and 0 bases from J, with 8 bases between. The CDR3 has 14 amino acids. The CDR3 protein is CASSTSNSNQPQHF. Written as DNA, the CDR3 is TGTGCCAGCAGCACGTCAAATAGCAATCAGCCCCAGCATTTT. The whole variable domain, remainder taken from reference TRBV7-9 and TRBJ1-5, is DTGVSQNPRHKITKRGQNVTFRCDPISEHNRLYWYRQTLGQGPEFLTYFQNEAQLEKSRLLSDRFSAERPKGSFSTLEIQRTEQGDSAMYLCASSTSNSNQPQHFGDGTRLSIL.

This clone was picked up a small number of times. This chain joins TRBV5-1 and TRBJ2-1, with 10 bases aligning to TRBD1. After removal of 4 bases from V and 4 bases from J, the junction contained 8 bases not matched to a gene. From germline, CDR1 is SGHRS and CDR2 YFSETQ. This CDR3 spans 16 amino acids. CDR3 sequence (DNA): TGCGCCAGCAGCCTATCCCGACAGGGGGCTTACAATGAGCAGTTCTTC. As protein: CASSLSRQGAYNEQFF.

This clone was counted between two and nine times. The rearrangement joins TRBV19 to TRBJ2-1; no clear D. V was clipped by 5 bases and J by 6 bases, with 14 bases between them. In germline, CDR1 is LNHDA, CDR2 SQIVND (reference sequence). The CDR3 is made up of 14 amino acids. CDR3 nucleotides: TGTGCCAGTAGTTCCACGCCCACCCTCAATGAGCAGTTCTTC. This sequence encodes CASSSTPTLNEQFF.

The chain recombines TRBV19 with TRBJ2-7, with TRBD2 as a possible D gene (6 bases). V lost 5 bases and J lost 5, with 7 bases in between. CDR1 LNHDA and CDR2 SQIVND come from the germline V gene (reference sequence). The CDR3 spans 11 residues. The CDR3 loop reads CASSSGDEQYF. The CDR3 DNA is TGTGCCAGTAGTTCGGGGGACGAGCAGTACTTC.

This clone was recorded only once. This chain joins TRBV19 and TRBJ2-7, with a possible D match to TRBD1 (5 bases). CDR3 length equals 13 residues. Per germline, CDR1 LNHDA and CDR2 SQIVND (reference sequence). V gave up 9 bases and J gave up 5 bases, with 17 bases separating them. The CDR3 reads CASRPQGNHEQYF. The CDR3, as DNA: TGTGCCAGCCGCCCTCAGGGAAATCACGAGCAGTACTTC.

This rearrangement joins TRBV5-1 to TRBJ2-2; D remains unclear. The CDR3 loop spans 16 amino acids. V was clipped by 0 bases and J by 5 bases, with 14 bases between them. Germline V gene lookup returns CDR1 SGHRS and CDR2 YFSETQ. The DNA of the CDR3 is TGCGCCAGCAGCTTGGTGACCGTCCTTGGTACCGGGGAGCTGTTTTTT. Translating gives CASSLVTVLGTGELFF.

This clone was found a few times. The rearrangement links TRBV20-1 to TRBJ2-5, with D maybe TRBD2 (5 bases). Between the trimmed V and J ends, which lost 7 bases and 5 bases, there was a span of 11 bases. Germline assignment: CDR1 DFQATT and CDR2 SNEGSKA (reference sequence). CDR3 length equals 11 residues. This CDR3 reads CSVIERETQYF. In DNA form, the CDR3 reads TGCAGTGTTATAGAGCGGGAGACCCAGTACTTC.

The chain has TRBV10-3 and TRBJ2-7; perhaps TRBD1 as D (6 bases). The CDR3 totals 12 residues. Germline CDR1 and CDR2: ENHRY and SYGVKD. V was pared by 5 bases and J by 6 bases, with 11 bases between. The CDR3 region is CAISQGSGEQYF. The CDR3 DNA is TGTGCCATCAGTCAGGGGTCCGGCGAGCAGTACTTC.

The CDR3 is CASSLPSSNEKLFF. The CDR3 coding sequence is TGTGCCAGCAGTTTGCCCTCCAGTAATGAAAAACTGTTTTTT. V gene TRBV28 combines with J gene TRBJ1-4; D ambiguous. From germline, CDR1 is MDHEN and CDR2 SYDVKM. The length of the CDR3 is 14 residues. V was pared by 3 bases and J by 4 bases, with 9 bases between.

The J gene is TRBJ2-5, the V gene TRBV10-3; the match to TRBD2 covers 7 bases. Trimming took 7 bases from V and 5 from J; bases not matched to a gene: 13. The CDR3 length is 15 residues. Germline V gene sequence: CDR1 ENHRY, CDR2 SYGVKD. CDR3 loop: CAIKRGVRDGETQYF. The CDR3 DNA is TGTGCCATCAAGCGGGGCGTCAGGGATGGGGAGACCCAGTACTTC.

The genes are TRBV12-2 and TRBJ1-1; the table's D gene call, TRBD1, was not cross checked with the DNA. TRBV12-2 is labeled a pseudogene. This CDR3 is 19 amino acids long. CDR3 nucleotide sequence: TGTGCAAGTCGCTTAGCGAGGACTCCTGACAGGGCAGAAGGCACTGAAGCTTTCTTT. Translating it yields CASRLARTPDRAEGTEAFF.

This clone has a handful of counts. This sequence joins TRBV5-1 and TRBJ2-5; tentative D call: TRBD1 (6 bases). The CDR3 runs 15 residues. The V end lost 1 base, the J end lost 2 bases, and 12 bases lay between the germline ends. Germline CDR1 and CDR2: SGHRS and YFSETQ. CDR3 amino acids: CASSLNVGGQETQYF. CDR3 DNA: TGCGCCAGCAGCTTGAACGTAGGGGGTCAAGAGACCCAGTACTTC.

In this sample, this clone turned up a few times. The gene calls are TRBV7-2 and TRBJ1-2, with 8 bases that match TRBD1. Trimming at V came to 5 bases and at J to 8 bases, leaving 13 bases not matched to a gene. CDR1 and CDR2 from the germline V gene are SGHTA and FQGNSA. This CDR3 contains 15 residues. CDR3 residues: CASSTRGQGSEGYTF. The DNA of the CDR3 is TGTGCCAGCAGCACCCGAGGACAGGGATCGGAAGGCTACACCTTC. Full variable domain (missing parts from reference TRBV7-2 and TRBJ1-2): GAGVSQSPSNKVTEKGKDVELRCDPISGHTALYWYRQSLGQGLEFLIYFQGNSAPDKSGLPSDRFSAERTGGSVSTLTIQRTQQEDSAVYLCASSTRGQGSEGYTFGSGTRLTVV.

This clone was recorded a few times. For the CDR3, the DNA is TGTGCCAGCAGCTTAATAACAGCCAAGGCTGAAGCTTTCTTT. This translates into CASSLITAKAEAFF. The chain links TRBV7-9 to TRBJ1-1; D unresolved. V lost 2 bases and J lost 6, with 13 bases in between. Germline assignment: CDR1 SEHNR and CDR2 FQNEAQ (reference sequence). The CDR3 length is 14 residues.

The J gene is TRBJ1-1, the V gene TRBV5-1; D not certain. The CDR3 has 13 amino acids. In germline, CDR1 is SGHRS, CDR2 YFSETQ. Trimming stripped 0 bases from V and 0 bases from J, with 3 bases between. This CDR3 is CASSLVMNTEAFF. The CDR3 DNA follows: TGCGCCAGCAGCTTGGTGATGAACACTGAAGCTTTCTTT.

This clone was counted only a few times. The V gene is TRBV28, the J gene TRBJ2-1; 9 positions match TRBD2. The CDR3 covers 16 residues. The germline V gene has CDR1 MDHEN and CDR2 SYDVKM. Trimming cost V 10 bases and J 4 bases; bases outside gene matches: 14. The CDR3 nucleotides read TGTGCCACCTGGGCGGGGGGGTTCCCCTCGTACAATGAGCAGTTCTTC. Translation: CATWAGGFPSYNEQFF. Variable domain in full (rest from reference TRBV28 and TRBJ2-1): DVKVTQSSRYLVKRTGEKVFLECVQDMDHENMFWYRQDPGLGLRLIYFSYDVKMKEKGDIPEGYSVSREKKERFSLILESASTNQTSMYLCATWAGGFPSYNEQFFGPGTRLTVL.

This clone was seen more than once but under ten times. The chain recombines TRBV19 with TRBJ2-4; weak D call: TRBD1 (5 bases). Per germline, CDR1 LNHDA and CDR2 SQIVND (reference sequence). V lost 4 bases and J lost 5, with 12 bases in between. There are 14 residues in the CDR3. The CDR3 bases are TGTGCCAGTAGTACCCTGGACACCGAAAACATTCAGTACTTC. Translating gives CASSTLDTENIQYF.

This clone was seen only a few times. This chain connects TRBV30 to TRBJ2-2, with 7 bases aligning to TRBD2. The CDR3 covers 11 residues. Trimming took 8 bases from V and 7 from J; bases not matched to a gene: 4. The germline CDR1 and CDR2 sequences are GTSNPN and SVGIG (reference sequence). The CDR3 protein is CARGGYGELFF. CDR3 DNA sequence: TGTGCCCGGGGAGGGTACGGGGAGCTGTTTTTT.

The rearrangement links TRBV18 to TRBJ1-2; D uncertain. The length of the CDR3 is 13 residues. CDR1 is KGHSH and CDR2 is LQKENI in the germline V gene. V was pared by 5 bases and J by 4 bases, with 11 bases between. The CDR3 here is CASSDKQTYGYTF. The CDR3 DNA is TGTGCCAGCTCAGACAAACAGACCTATGGCTACACCTTC.

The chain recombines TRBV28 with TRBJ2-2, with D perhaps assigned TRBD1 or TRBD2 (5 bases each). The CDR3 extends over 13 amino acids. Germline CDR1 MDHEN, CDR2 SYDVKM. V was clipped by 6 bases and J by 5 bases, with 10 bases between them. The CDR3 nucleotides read TGTGCCAGCAGCGAGGGGCGAACCGGGGAGCTGTTTTTT. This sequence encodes CASSEGRTGELFF.

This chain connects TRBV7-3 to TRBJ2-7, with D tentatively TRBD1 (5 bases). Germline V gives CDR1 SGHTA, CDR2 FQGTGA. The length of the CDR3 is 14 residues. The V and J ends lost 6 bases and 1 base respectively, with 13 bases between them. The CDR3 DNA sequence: TGTGCCAGCAGTTCTACAGGACCGTCCTACGAGCAGTACTTC. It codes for CASSSTGPSYEQYF.

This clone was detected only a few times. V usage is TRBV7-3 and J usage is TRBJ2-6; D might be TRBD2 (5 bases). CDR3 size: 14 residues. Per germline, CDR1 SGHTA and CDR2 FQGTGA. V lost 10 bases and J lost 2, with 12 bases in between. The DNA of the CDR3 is TGTGCCACCGCGCTCGGGGCTGGGGCCAACGTCCTGACTTTC. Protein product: CATALGAGANVLTF.

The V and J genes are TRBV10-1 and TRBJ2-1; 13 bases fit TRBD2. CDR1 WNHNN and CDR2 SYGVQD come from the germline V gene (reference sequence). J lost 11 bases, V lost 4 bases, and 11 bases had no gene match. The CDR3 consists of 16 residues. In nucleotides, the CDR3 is TGCGCCAGCAGTGGCCGACTAGCGGGGGGCTCACTCCAGCAGTTCTTC. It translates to CASSGRLAGGSLQQFF.

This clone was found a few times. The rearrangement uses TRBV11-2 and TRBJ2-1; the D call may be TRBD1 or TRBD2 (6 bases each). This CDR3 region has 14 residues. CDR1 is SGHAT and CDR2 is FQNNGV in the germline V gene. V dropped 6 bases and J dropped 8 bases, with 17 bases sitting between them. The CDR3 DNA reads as TGTGCCAGCAGATCTTCGAAGGGGGGCTATGAGCAGTTCTTC. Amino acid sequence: CASRSSKGGYEQFF.

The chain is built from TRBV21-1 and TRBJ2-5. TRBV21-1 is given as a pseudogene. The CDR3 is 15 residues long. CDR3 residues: CASSNIDWDGETQYF. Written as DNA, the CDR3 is TGTGCCAGCAGCAACATCGATTGGGATGGAGAGACCCAGTACTTC.

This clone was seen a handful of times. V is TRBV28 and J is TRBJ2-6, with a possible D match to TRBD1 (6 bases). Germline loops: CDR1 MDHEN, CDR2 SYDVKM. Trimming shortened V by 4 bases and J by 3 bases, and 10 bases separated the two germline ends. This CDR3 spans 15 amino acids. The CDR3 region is CASSYRAHGANVLTF. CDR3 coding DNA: TGTGCCAGCAGTTACAGGGCCCATGGGGCCAACGTCCTGACTTTC.